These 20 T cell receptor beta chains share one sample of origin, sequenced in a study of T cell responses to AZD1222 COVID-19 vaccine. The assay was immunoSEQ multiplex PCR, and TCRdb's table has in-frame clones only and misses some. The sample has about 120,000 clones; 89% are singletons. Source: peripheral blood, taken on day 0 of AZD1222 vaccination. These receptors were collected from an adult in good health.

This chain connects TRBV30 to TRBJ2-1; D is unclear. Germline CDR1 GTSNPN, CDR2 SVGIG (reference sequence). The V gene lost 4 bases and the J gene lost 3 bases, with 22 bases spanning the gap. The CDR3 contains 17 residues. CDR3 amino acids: CAWKGYGPNDDYNEQFF. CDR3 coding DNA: TGTGCCTGGAAGGGCTATGGACCGAACGACGACTACAATGAGCAGTTCTTC.

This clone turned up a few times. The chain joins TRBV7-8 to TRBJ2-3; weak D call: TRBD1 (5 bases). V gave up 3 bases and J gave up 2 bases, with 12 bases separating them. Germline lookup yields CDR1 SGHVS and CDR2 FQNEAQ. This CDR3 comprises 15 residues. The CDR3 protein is CASSFYGQATDTQYF. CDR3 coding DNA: TGTGCCAGCAGCTTTTACGGACAAGCCACAGATACGCAGTATTTT.

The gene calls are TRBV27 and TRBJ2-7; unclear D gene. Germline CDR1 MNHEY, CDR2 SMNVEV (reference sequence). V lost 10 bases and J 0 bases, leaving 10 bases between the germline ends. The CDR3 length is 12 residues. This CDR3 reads CATFSSSYEQYF. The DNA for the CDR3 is TGTGCCACCTTTTCAAGCTCCTACGAGCAGTACTTC.

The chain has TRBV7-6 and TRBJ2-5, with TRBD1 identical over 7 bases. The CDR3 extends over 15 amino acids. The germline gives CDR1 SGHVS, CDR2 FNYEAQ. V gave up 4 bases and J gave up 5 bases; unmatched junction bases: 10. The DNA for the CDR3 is TGTGCCAGCAGCTCATTACAGGGGAGCATGGAGACCCAGTACTTC. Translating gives CASSSLQGSMETQYF.

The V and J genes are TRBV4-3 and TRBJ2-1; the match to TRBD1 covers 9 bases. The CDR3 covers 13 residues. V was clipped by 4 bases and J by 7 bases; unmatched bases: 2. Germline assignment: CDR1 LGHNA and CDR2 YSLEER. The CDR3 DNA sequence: TGCGCCAGCAGCCGGACAGGGGAAAATGAGCAGTTCTTC. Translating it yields CASSRTGENEQFF.

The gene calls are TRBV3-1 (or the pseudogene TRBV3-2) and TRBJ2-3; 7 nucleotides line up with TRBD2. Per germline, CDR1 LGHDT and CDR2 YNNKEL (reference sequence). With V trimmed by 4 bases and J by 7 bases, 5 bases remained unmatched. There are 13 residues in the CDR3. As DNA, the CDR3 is TGTGCCAGCAGCCCCCGGGACTACCATACGCAGTATTTT. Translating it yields CASSPRDYHTQYF.

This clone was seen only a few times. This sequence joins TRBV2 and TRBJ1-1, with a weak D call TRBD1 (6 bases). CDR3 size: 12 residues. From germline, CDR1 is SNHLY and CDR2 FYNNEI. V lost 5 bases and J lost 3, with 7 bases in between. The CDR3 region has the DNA TGTGCCAGCAGTACAGGGTACACTGAAGCTTTCTTT. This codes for CASSTGYTEAFF.

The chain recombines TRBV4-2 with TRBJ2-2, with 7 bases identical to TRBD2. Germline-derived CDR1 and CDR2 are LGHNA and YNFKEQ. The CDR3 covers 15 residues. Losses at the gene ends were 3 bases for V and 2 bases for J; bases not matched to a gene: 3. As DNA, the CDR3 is TGTGCCAGCAGCCAGGGCGGGGGTAACACCGGGGAGCTGTTTTTT. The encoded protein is CASSQGGGNTGELFF.

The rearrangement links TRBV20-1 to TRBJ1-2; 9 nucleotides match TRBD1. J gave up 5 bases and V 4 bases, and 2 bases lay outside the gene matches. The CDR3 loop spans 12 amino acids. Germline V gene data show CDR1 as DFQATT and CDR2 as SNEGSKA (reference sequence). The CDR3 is CSAIDRGYGYTF. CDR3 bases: TGCAGTGCTATTGACAGGGGGTATGGCTACACCTTC.

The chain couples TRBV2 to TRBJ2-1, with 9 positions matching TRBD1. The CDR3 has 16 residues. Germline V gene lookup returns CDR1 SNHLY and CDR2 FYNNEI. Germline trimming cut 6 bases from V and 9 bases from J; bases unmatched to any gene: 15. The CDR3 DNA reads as TGTGCCAGCAGCGACTCCCGGGACAGGGCGGTTGGTGAGCAGTTCTTC. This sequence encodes CASSDSRDRAVGEQFF.

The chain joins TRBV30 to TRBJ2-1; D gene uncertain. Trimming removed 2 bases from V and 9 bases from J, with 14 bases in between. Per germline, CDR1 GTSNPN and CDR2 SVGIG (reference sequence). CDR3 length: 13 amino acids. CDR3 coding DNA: TGTGCCTGGAGTCATATGCCAGATACTGAGCAGTTCTTC. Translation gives CAWSHMPDTEQFF.

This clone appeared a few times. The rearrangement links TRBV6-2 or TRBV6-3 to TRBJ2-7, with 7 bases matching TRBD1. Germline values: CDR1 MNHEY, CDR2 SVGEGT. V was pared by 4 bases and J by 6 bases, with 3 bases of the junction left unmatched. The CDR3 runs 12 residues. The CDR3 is CASSLGQPEQYF. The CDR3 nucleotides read TGTGCCAGCAGTTTGGGACAGCCCGAGCAGTACTTC.

The CDR3 region has the DNA TGTGCCAGCAGCCCGACTAGCGTGAATGAGCAGTTCTTC. Protein product: CASSPTSVNEQFF. V is TRBV9 and J is TRBJ2-1, with TRBD2 matching over 8 bases. The CDR3 sequence is 13 residues long. V shed 4 bases, J shed 7 bases, and the junction held 4 bases outside the gene matches. Germline V gene sequence: CDR1 SGDLS, CDR2 YYNGEE.

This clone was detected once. In DNA form, the CDR3 reads TGTGCCGCAAAGGGAAATGGCTACACCTTC. It is translated as CAAKGNGYTF. The V call is TRBV21-1, the J call TRBJ1-2. TRBV21-1 is classified as a pseudogene. This CDR3 region has 10 residues.

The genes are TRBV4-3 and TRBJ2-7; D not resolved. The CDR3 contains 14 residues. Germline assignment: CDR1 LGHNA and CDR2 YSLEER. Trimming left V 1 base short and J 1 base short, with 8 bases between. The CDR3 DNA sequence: TGCGCCAGCAGCCAAGGGCGTTCTTCCTACGAGCAGTACTTC. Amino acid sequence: CASSQGRSSYEQYF.

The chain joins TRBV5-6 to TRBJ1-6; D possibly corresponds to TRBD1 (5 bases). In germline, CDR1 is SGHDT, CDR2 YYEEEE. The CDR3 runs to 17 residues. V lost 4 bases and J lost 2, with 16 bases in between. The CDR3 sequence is CASSPGLPSAYNSPLHF. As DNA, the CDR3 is TGTGCCAGCAGCCCGGGACTCCCTTCGGCCTATAATTCACCCCTCCACTTT.

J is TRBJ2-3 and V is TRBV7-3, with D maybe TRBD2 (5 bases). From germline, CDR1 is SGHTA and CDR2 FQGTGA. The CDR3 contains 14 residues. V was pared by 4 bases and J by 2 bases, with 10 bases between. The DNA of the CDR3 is TGTGCCAGCAGCTCCCACCGGGACACAGATACGCAGTATTTT. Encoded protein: CASSSHRDTDTQYF.

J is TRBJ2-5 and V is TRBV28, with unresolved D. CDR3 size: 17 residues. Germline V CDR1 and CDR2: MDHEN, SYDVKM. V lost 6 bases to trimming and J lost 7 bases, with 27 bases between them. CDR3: CASSLNHFRFLGGTQYF. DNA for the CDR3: TGTGCCAGCAGCCTAAACCATTTCCGATTTCTTGGCGGGACCCAGTACTTC. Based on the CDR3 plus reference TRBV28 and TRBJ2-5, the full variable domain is DVKVTQSSRYLVKRTGEKVFLECVQDMDHENMFWYRQDPGLGLRLIYFSYDVKMKEKGDIPEGYSVSREKKERFSLILESASTNQTSMYLCASSLNHFRFLGGTQYFGPGTRLLVL.

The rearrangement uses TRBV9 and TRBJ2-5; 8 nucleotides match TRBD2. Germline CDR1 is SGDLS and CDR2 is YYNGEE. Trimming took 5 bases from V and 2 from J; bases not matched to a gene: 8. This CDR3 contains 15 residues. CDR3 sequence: CASRPSGSPQETQYF. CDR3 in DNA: TGTGCCAGCAGACCGAGCGGGAGCCCACAAGAGACCCAGTACTTC.

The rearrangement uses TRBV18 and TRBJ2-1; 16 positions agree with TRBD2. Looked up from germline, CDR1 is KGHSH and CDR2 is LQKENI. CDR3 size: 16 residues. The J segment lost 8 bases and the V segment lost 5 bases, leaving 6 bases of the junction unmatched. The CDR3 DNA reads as TGTGCCAGCTCATCCGGGACTAGCGGGAGGGTCGATGAGCAGTTCTTC. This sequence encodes CASSSGTSGRVDEQFF.